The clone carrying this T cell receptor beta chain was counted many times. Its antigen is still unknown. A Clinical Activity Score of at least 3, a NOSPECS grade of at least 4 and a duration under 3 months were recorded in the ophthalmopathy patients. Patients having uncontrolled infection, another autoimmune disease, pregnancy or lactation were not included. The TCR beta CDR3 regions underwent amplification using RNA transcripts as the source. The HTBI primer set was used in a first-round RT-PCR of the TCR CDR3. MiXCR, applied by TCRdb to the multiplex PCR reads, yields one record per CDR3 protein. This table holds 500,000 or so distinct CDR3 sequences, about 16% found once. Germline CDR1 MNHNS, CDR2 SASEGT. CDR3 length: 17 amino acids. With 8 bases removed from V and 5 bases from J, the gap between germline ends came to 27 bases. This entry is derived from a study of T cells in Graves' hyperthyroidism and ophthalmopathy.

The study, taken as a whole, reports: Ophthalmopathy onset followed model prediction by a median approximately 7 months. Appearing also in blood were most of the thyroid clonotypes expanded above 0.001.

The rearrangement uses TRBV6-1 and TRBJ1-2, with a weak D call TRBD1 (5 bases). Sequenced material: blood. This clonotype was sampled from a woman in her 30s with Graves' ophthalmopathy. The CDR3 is CASHLGPAELRLYGYTF. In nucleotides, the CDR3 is TGTGCCAGCCATTTGGGGCCTGCGGAACTCCGGCTATATGGCTACACCTTC.